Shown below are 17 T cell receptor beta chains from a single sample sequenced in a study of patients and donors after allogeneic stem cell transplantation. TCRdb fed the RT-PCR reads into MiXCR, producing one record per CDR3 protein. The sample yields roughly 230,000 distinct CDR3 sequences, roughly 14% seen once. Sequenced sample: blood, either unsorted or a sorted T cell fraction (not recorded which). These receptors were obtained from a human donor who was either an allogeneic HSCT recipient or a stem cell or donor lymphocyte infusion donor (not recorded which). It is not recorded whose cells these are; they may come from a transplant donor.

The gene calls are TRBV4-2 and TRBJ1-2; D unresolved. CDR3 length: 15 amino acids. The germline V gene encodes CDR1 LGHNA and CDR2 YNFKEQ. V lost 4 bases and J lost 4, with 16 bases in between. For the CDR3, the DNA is TGTGCCAGCAGCCCGGACCGTAGCCGCTCCTATGGCTACACCTTC. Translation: CASSPDRSRSYGYTF.

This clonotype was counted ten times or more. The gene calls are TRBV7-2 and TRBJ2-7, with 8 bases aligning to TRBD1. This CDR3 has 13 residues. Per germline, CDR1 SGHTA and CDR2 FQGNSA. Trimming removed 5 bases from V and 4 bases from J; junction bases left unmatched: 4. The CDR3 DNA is TGTGCCAGCAGCACGCGACAGGGGTACGAGCAGTACTTC. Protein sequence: CASSTRQGYEQYF.

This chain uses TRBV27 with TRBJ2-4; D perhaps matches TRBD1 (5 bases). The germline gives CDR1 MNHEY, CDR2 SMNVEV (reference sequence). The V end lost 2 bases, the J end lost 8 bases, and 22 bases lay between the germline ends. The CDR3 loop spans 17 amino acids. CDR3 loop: CASSLGRGNRKRDIQYF. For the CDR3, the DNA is TGTGCCAGCAGTTTAGGACGAGGAAACAGGAAAAGGGACATTCAGTACTTC.

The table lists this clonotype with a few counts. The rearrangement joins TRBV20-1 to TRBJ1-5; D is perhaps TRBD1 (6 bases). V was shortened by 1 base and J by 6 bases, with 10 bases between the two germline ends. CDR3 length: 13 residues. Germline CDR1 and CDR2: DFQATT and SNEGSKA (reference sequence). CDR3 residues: CSARGGGGQPQHF. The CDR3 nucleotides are TGCAGTGCTAGAGGAGGGGGGGGTCAGCCCCAGCATTTT.

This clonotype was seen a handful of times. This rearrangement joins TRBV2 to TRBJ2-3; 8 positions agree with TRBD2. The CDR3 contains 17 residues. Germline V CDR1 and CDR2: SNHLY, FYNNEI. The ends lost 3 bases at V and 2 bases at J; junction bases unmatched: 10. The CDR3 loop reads CASSDIPGTRNTDTQYF. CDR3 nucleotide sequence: TGTGCCAGCAGTGACATCCCCGGGACTAGAAACACAGATACGCAGTATTTT.

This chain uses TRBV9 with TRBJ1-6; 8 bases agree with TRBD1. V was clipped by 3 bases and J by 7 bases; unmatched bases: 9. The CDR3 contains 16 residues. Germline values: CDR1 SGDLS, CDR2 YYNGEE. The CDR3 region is CASSAEMRQGNSPLHF. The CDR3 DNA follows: TGTGCCAGCAGCGCCGAGATGAGACAGGGGAATTCACCCCTCCACTTT.

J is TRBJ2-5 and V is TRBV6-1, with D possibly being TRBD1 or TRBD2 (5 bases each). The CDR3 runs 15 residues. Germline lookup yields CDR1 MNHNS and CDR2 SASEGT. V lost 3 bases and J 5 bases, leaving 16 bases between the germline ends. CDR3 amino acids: CASSDPGGGSETQYF. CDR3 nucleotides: TGTGCCAGCAGTGACCCCGGTGGGGGATCGGAGACCCAGTACTTC.

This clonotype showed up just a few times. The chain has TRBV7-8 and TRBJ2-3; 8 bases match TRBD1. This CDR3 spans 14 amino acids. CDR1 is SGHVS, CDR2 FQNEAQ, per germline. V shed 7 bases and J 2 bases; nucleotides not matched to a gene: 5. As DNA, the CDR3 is TGTGCCAGCATCAGGGGGCGCGTCACAGATACGCAGTATTTT. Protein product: CASIRGRVTDTQYF.

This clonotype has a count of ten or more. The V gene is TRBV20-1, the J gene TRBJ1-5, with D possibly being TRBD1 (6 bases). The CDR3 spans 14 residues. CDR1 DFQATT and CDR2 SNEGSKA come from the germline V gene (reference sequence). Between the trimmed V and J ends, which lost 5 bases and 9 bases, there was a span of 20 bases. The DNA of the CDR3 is TGCAGTGCTCCCTCAGGACAGCTATTCCGGCCCCAGCATTTT. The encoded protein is CSAPSGQLFRPQHF.

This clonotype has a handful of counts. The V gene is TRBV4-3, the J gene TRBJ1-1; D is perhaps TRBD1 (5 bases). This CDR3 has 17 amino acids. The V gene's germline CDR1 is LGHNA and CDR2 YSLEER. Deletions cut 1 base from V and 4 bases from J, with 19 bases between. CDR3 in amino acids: CASSQVRGSGEFTEAFF. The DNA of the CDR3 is TGCGCCAGCAGCCAAGTAAGGGGTTCGGGGGAATTCACTGAAGCTTTCTTT.

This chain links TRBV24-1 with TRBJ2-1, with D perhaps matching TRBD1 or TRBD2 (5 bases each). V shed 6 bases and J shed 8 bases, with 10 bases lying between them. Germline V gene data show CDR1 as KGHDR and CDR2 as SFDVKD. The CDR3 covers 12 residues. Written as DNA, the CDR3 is TGTGCCACCAGTCGGGACGCTGATGAGCAGTTCTTC. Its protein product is CATSRDADEQFF.

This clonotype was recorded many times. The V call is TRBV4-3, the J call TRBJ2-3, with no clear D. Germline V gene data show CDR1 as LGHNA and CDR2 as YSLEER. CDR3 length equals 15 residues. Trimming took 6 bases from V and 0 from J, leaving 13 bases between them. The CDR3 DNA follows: TGCGCCAGCAGAATCTGGCAGACTAGCACAGATACGCAGTATTTT. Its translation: CASRIWQTSTDTQYF.

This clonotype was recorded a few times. The CDR3 DNA sequence: TGTGCCAGCAGTTATTTAGCGGGGGGGACAAACAATGAGCAGTTCTTC. Its translation: CASSYLAGGTNNEQFF. The rearrangement joins TRBV6-2 or TRBV6-3 to TRBJ2-1; 11 bases are a match to TRBD2. The CDR3 loop spans 16 amino acids. V was pared by 3 bases and J by 5 bases, with 6 bases of the junction left unmatched. Per the germline V gene, CDR1 is MNHEY and CDR2 is SVGEGT.

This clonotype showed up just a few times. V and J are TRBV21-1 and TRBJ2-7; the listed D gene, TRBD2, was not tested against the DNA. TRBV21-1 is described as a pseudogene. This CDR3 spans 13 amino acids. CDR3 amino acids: CASSKVGPYEQYF. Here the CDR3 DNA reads TGTGCCAGCAGCAAAGTGGGCCCCTACGAGCAGTACTTC.

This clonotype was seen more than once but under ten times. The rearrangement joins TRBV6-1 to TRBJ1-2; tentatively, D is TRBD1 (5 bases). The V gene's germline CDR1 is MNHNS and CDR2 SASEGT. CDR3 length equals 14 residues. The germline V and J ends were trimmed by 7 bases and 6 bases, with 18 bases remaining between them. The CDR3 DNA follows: TGTGCCAGCATGTCAGACGTCGAGGGGAATGGCTACACCTTC. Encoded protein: CASMSDVEGNGYTF.

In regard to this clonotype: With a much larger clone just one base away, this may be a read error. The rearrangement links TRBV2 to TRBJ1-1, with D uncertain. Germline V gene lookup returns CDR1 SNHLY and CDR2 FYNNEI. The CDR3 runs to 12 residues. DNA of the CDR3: TGTACGACGCGACGGATGAACACTGAAGCTTTCTTT. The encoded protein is CTTRRMNTEAFF.

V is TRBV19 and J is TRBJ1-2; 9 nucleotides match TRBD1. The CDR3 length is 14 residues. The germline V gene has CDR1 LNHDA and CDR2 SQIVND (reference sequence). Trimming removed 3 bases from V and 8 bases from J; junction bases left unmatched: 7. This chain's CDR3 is CASSITGTGRGYTF. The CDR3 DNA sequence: TGTGCCAGTAGTATCACCGGGACAGGGAGAGGCTACACCTTC. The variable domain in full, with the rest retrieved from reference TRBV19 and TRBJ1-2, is DGGITQSPKYLFRKEGQNVTLSCEQNLNHDAMYWYRQDPGQGLRLIYYSQIVNDFQKGDIAEGYSVSREKKESFPLTVTSAQKNPTAFYLCASSITGTGRGYTFGSGTRLTVV.